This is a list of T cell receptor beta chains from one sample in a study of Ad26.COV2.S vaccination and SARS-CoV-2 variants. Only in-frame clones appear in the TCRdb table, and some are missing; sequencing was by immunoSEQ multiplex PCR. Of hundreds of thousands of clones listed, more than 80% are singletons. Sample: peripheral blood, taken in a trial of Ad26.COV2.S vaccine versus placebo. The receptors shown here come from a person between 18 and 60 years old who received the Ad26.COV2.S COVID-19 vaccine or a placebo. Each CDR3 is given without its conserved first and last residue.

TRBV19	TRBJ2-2	ASSIDRATGELF
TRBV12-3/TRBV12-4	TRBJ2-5	ASSPDSEETQY
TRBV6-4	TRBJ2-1	ASRISGMLGEQF
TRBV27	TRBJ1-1	ASSRQGEAF
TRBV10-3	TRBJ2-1	AISESQGASNEQF
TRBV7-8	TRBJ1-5	ASSLAGNSNQPQH
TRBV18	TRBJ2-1	ASSPIPGLEVREQF
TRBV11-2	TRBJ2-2	ASSLEGTGSGELF
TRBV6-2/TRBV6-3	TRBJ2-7	ASSYGGPYEQY
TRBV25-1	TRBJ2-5	ASSGQGKETQY
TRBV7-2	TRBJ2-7	ASKVYGESSYEQY
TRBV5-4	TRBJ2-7	ASSPVPRGADEQY
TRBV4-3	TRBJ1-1	ASSQVIRAEAF
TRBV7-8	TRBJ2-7	ASQGSNRGPSQY
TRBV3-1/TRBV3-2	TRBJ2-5	ASSYEETQY
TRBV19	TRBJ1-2	ASSEDRGRRSGYT
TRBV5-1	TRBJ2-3	ASSTGQSLDTQY
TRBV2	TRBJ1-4	ASSGGFNEKLF
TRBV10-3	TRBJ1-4	AISAWSGRNEKLF
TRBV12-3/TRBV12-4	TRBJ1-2	ASSLGLGGYT
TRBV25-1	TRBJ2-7	ASRDPYSYEQY
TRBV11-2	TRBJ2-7	ASSLAQGPYEQY
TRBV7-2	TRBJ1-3	ASSIPTGSGNTIY
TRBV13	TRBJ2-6	ASSLGSGANVLT
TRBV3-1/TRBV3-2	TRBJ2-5	ASSQLAETQY
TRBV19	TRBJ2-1	ASSIDWGNEQF